The clone carrying this T cell receptor beta chain was seen ten or more times. The antigen is not known. The data derive from a study of blood T cells in healthy people across ages. General study findings and limits: Roughly linearly, TCR beta diversity per million T cells fell as age increased.

From germline, CDR1 is SEHNR and CDR2 FQNEAQ (reference sequence). The V end lost 10 bases, the J end lost 10 bases, and 23 bases lay between the germline ends. This CDR3 is 13 amino acids long. A second about 6 to 12 cycle PCR used barcoded and J-beta primers. TCRdb processed the 5' RACE reads anew with MiXCR; each CDR3 protein has one entry. Of roughly 650,000 distinct CDR3 sequences in the sample, about a third are singletons; the top ten hold 15% to 17%. The donors, healthy Caucasians from Russia, were aged about 6 to 90. V gene TRBV7-9 combines with J gene TRBJ2-7; tentative D call: TRBD2 (6 bases). The receptor was derived from a woman older than 75 in good health. Sequenced sample: blood. The CDR3 region has the DNA TGTGCCACGGCCGCGGGACTCCAAAGAAACCAGTACTTC. The encoded protein is CATAAGLQRNQYF.